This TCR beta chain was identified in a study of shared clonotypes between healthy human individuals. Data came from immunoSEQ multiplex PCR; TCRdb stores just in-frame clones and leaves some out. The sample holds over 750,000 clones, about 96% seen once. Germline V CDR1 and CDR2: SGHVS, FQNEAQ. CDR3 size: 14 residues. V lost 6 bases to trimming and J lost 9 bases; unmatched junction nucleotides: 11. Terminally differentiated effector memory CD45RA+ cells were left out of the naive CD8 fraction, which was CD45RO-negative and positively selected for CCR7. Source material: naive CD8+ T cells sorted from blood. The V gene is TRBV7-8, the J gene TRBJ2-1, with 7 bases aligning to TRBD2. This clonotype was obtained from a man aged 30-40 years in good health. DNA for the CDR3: TGTGCCAGCAGTGGCGGGGGTGGCTCGGGTGAGCAGTTCTTC. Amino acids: CASSGGGGSGEQFF.